This TCR beta chain was sequenced during a study of beta chain features in type 1 diabetes. Looking at the study overall: Across every sample, 85 million to 120 million sorted cells were examined in total.

This clone was found once. Investigators reverse transcribed all isolated RNA, so they sequenced expressed TCRB transcripts. Several million reads per sample on average were obtained from naive, central memory and regulatory T cell samples. The table came from immunoSEQ multiplex PCR; TCRdb's copy has only in-frame clones and leaves some out. The repertoire holds 810,000 or so clones, with 15% to 20% as singletons. V lost 6 bases to trimming and J lost 2 bases; unmatched junction nucleotides: 6. CDR3 length: 16 residues. Germline CDR1 MNHEY, CDR2 SMNVEV (reference sequence). This clonotype was sampled from a woman aged 18-30 years in good health. Sequenced: naive CD4+ T cells from blood. The gene calls are TRBV27 and TRBJ2-6, with 8 bases that match TRBD1. CDR3 nucleotides: TGTGCCAGCAGGCGACAGGGGACGGCTGGGGCCAACGTCCTGACTTTC. It encodes CASRRQGTAGANVLTF. The full variable domain, its missing parts supplied by reference TRBV27 and TRBJ2-6, is EAQVTQNPRYLITVTGKKLTVTCSQNMNHEYMSWYRQDPGLGLRQIYYSMNVEVTDKGDVPEGYKVSRKEKRNFPLILESPSPNQTSLYFCASRRQGTAGANVLTFGAGSRLTVL.